The clone carrying this T cell receptor beta chain was observed a handful of times. The antigen is unknown. Hyperthyroidism in the patients, aged 18 to 65, was newly diagnosed and under 2 months in duration. Not enrolled were patients with uncontrolled infection, other autoimmune disease, pregnancy or lactation. The entry originates in a study of T cells in Graves' hyperthyroidism and ophthalmopathy. RNA transcripts were the template for amplifying TCR beta CDR3 regions. The HTBI primer set was used in a first-round RT-PCR of the TCR CDR3. A single record per CDR3 protein comes from TCRdb applying MiXCR to the multiplex PCR reads. Among almost 50,000 distinct CDR3 sequences listed, about 54% were seen once. The CDR3 spans 16 residues. V lost 3 bases and J lost 0, with 8 bases in between. The germline CDR1 and CDR2 sequences are KGHDR and SFDVKD. Study outcomes and limitations: Most clonotypes that expanded in the thyroid above 0.001 also showed up in blood. Ophthalmopathy was predicted by the model a median of roughly 6.7 months ahead of onset.

This TCR was recovered from a man aged 18 to 29 with Graves' hyperthyroidism. Sequencing was done on a sample of peripheral blood or thyroid tissue (not recorded which). This chain connects TRBV24-1 to TRBJ2-6; weak D call: TRBD1 (6 bases). The CDR3 DNA reads TGTGCCACCAGTGATGGACAGTCCTCTGGGGCCAACGTCCTGACTTTC. It yields the protein CATSDGQSSGANVLTF.